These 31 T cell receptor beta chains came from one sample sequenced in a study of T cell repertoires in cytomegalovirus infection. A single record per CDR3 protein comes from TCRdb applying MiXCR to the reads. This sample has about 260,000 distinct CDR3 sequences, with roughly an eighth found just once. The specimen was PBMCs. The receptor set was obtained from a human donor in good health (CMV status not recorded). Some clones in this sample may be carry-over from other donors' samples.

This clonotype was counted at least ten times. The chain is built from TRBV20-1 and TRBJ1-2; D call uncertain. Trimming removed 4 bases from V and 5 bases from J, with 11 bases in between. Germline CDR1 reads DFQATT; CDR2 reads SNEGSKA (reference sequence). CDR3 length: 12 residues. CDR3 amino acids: CSANIGYYGYTF. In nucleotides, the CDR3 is TGCAGTGCTAACATCGGGTATTATGGCTACACCTTC.

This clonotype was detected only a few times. CDR3 amino acids: CSVEDLGGYEQYF. For the CDR3, the DNA is TGCAGCGTTGAAGATCTAGGGGGGTACGAGCAGTACTTC. The rearrangement links TRBV29-1 to TRBJ2-7, with D possibly called TRBD1 or TRBD2 (6 bases each). The CDR3 runs to 13 residues. The ends were cut back, 0 bases at V and 4 bases at J, with 10 bases in the middle. Looked up from germline, CDR1 is SQVTM and CDR2 is ANQGSEA.

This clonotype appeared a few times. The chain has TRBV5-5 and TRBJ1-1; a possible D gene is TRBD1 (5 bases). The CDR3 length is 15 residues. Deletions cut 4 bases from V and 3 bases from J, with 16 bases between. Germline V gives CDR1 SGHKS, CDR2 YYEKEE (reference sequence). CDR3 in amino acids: CASSLRGAVDTEAFF. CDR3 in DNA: TGTGCCAGCAGCCTTCGTGGGGCCGTGGACACTGAAGCTTTCTTT.

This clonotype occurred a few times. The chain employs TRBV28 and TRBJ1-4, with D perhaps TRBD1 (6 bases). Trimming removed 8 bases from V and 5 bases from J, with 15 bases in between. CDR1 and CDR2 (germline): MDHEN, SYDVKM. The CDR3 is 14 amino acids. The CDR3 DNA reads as TGTGCCAGCGGGACTGGGGGCCAGAATGAAAAACTGTTTTTT. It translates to CASGTGGQNEKLFF.

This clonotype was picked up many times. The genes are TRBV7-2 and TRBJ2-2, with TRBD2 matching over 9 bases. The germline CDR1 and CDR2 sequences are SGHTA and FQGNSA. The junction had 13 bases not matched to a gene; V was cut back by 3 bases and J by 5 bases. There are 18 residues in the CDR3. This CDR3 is CASSLRLREGVVTGELFF. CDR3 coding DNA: TGTGCCAGCAGCTTGCGTCTGCGGGAGGGGGTTGTGACCGGGGAGCTGTTTTTT.

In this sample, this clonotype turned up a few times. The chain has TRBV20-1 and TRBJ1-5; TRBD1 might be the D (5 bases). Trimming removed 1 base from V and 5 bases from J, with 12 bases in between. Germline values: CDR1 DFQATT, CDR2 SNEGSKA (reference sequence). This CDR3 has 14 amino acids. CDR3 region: CSARGAQGDQPQHF. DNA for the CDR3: TGCAGTGCTAGAGGGGCTCAGGGAGATCAGCCCCAGCATTTT.

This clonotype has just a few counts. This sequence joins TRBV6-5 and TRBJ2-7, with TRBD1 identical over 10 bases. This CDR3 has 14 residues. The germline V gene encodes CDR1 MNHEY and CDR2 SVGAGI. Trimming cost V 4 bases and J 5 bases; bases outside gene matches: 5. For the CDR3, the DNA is TGTGCCAGCAGTTCCGGGACAGGGGCTCACGAGCAGTACTTC. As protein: CASSSGTGAHEQYF.

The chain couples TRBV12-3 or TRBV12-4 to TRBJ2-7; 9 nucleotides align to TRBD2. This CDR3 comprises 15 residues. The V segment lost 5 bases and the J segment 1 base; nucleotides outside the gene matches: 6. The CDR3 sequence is CASSVMAGGSYEQYF. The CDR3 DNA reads TGTGCCAGCAGTGTAATGGCGGGAGGGTCCTACGAGCAGTACTTC.

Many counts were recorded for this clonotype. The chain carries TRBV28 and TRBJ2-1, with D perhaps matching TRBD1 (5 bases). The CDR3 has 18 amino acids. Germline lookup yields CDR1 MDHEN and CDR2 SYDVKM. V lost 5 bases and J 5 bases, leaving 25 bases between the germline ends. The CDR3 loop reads CASSPVPFQGAVNNEQFF. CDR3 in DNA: TGTGCCAGCAGTCCCGTCCCTTTTCAGGGTGCGGTCAACAATGAGCAGTTCTTC.

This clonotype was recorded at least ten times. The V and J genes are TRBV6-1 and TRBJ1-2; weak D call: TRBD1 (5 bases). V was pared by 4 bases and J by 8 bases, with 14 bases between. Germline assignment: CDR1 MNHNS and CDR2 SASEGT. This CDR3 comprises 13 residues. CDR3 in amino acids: CASSAPGGGGYTF. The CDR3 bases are TGTGCCAGCAGTGCCCCCGGGGGAGGAGGCTACACCTTC.

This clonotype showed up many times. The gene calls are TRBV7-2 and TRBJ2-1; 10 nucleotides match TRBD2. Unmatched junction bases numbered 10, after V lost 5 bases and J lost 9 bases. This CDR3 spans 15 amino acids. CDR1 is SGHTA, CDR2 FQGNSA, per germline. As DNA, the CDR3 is TGTGCCAGCAGCCCCCTAGCGGGAGCTTGGACTGAGCAGTTCTTC. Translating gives CASSPLAGAWTEQFF.

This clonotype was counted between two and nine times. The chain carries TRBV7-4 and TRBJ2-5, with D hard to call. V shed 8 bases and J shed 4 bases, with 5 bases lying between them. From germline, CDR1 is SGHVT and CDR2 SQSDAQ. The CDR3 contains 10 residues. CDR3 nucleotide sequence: TGTGCCAGCGACGGAGAGACCCAGTACTTC. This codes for CASDGETQYF.

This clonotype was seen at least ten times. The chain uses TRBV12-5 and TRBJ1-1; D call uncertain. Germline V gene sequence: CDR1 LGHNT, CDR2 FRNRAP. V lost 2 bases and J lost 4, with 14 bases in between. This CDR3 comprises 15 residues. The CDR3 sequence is CASGLLWFPSTEAFF. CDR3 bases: TGTGCTAGTGGTTTGCTCTGGTTTCCGTCCACTGAAGCTTTCTTT.

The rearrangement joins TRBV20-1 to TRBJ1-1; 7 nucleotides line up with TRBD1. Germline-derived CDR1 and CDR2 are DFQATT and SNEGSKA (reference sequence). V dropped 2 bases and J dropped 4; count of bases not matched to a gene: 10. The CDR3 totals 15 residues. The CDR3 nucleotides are TGCAGTGCTAGATCCCCGGACAGGTTGGGCACTGAAGCTTTCTTT. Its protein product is CSARSPDRLGTEAFF.

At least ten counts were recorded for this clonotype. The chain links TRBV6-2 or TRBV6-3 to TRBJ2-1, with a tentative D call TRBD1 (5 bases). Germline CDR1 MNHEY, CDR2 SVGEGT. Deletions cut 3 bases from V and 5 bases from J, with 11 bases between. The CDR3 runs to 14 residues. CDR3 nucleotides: TGTGCCAGCAGTTATGTAGGGGTGCACAATGAGCAGTTCTTC. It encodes CASSYVGVHNEQFF.

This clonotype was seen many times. The CDR3 nucleotides are TGTGCCAGCAGCCCGCCTCAGACTAGCGGGAGGGCTACGTCCTACGAGCAGTACTTC. Translation gives CASSPPQTSGRATSYEQYF. V usage is TRBV7-2 and J usage is TRBJ2-7; 14 nucleotides match TRBD2. The CDR3 is 19 amino acids. V gave up 5 bases and J gave up 1 base; unmatched junction bases: 13. Germline CDR1 is SGHTA and CDR2 is FQGNSA.

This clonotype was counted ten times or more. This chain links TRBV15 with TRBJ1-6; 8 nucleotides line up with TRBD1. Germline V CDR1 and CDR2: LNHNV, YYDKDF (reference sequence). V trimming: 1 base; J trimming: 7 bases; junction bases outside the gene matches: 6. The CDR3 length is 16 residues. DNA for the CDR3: TGTGCCACCAGCAGAGCCCCCCGACAGGGGAATTCACCCCTCCACTTT. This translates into CATSRAPRQGNSPLHF.

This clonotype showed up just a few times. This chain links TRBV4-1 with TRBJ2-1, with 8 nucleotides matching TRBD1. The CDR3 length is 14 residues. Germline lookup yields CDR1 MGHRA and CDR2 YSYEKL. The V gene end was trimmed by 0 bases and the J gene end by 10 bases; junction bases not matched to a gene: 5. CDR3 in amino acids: CASSQERTGYEQFF. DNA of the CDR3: TGCGCCAGCAGCCAAGAAAGGACAGGGTACGAGCAGTTCTTC.

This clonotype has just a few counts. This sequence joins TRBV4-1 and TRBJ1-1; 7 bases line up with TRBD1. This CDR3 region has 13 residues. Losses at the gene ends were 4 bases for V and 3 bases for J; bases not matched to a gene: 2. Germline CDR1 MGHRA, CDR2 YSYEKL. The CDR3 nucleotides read TGCGCCAGCAGCCGGGGACAGCACACTGAAGCTTTCTTT. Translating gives CASSRGQHTEAFF.

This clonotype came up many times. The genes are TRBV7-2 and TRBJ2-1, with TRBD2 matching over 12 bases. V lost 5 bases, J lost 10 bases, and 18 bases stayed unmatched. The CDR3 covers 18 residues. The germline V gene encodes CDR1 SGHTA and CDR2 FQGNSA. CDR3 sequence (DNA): TGTGCCAGCAGCCCCCTACGACTAGCGGGGGCCCCGGGAAGGGAGCAGTTCTTC. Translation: CASSPLRLAGAPGREQFF.

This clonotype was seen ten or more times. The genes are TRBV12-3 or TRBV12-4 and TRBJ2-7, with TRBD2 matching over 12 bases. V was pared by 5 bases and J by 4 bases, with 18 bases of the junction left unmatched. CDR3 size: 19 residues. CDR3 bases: TGTGCCAGCAGTCCCTCCCCTCTAGCGGGAGGGCCGTCCGGGTACGAGCAGTACTTC. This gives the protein CASSPSPLAGGPSGYEQYF.

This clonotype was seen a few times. This CDR3 reads CASWGRSQYEQYF. CDR3 nucleotide sequence: TGTGCCAGCTGGGGACGGTCCCAATACGAGCAGTACTTC. V usage is TRBV2 and J usage is TRBJ2-7; D is perhaps TRBD1 or TRBD2 (5 bases each). Germline lookup yields CDR1 SNHLY and CDR2 FYNNEI. Trimming removed 8 bases at V and 4 bases at J, with 15 bases between. This CDR3 has 13 amino acids.

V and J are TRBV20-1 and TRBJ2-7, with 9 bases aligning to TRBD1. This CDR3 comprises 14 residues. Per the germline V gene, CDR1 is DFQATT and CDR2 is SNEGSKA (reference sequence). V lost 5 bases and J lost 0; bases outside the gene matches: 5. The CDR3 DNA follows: TGCAGTGCTGCCACAGGGGGCGCCTCCTACGAGCAGTACTTC. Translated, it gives CSAATGGASYEQYF.

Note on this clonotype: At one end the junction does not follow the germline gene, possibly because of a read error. CDR3 sequence (DNA): TGTGCCAGCAGCCCACGACTAGCGGGAGTAGAGACCCAGTACTTC. This sequence encodes CASSPRLAGVETQYF. The chain carries TRBV4-1 and TRBJ2-5; the match to TRBD2 covers 12 bases. The CDR3 has 15 amino acids. CDR1 is MGHRA and CDR2 is YSYEKL in the germline V gene.

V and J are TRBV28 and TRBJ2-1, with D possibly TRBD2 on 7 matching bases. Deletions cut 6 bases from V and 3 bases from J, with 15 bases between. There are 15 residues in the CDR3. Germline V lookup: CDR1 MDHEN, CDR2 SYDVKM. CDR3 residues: CASSLGGVDYNEQFF. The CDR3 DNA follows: TGTGCCAGCAGCTTAGGGGGGGTAGACTACAATGAGCAGTTCTTC.

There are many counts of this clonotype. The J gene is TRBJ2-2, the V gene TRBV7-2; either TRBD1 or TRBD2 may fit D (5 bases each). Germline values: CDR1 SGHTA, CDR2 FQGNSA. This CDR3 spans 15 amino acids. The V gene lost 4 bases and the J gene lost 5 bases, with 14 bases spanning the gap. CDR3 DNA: TGTGCCAGCAGCTCCTCCGGGGCAGTAACCGGGGAGCTGTTTTTT. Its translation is CASSSSGAVTGELFF.

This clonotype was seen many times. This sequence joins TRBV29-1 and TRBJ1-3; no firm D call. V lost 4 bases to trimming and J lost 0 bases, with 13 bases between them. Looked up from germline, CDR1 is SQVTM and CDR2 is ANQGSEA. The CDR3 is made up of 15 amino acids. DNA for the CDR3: TGCAGCGTTGGCTCGGCAGCGAGCTCTGGAAACACCATATATTTT. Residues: CSVGSAASSGNTIYF.

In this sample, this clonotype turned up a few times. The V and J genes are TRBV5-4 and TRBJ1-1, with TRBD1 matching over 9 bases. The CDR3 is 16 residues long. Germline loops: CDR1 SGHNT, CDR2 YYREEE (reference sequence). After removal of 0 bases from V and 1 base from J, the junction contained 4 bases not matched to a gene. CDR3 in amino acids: CASSLGGQGRNTEAFF. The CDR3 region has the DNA TGTGCCAGCAGCTTGGGAGGACAGGGGAGGAACACTGAAGCTTTCTTT.

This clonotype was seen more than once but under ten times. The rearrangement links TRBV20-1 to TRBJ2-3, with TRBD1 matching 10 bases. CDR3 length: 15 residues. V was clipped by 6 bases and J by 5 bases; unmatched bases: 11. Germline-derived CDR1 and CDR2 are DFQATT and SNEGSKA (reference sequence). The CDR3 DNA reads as TGCAGTGCGACCGCGGGACAGGGGCTTTTAGATACGCAGTATTTT. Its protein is CSATAGQGLLDTQYF.

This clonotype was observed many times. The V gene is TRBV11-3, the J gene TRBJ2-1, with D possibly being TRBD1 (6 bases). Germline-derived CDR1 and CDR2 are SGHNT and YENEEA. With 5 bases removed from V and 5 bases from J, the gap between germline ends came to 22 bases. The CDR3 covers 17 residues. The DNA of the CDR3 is TGTGCCAGCAGCCTCCGGTCAGGGGACCGGAGTAACAATGAGCAGTTCTTC. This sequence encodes CASSLRSGDRSNNEQFF.

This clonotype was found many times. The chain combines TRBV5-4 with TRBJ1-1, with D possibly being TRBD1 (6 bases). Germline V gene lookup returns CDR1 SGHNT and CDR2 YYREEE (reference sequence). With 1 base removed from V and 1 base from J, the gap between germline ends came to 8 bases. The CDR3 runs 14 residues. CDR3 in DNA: TGTGCCAGCAGCTTGAAGGGGGAGAACACTGAAGCTTTCTTT. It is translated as CASSLKGENTEAFF. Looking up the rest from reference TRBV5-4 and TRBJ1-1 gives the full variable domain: ETGVTQSPTHLIKTRGQQVTLRCSSQSGHNTVSWYQQALGQGPQFIFQYYREEENGRGNFPPRFSGLQFPNYSSELNVNALELDDSALYLCASSLKGENTEAFFGQGTRLTVV.